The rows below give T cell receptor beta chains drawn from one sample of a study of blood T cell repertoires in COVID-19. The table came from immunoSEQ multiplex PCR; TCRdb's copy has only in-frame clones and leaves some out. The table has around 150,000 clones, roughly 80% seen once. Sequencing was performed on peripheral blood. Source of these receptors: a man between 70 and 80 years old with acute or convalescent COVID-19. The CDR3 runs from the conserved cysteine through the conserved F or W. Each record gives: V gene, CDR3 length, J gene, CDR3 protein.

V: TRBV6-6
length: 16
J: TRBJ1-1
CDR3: CASSRQTTLVVTEAFF

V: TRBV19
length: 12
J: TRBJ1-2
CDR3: CASSILEGGYTF

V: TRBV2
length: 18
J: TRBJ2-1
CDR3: CASSDSWGLVLEDNEQFF

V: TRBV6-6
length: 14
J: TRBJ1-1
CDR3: CASSYGGAGTEAFF

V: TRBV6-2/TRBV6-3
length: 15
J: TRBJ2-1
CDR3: CASSSGGLPRWEQFF

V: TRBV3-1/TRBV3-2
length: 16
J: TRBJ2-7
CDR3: CASSQGRREGSYEQYF

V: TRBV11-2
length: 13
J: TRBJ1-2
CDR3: CASSPQQGYGYTF

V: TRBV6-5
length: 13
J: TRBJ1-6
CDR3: CASSYGGERPLHF

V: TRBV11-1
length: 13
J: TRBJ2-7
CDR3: CASSRGQSYEQYF

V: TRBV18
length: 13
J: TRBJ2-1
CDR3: CASSPPGFDEQFF